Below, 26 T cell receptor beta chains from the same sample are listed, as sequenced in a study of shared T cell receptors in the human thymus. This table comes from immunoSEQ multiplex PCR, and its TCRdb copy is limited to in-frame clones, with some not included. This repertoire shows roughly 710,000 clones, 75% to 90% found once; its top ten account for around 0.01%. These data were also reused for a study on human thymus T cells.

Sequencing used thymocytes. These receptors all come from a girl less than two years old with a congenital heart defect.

The CDR3 region is CASSQVPSGGLTSYEQYF. The CDR3 DNA sequence: TGTGCCAGCAGCCAAGTGCCTAGCGGGGGCCTCACCTCCTACGAGCAGTACTTC. The chain combines TRBV14 with TRBJ2-7; 10 nucleotides match TRBD2. The CDR3 totals 18 residues. The germline V gene has CDR1 SGHDN and CDR2 FVKESK. V was pared by 1 base and J by 0 bases, with 9 bases of the junction left unmatched.

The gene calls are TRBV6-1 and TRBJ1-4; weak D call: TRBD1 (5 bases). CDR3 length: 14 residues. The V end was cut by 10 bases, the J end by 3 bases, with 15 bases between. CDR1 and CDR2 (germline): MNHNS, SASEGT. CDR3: CATHRRESNEKLFF. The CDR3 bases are TGTGCCACCCACAGGAGGGAGTCTAATGAAAAACTGTTTTTT.

The CDR3 DNA follows: TGTGCCAGCAGCCCACATCTGGCGCAGGATCAGCCCCAGCATTTT. The encoded protein is CASSPHLAQDQPQHF. V usage is TRBV6-6 and J usage is TRBJ1-5; D is unclear. From germline, CDR1 is MNHNY and CDR2 SVGAGI (reference sequence). Trimming shortened V by 6 bases and J by 5 bases, and 17 bases separated the two germline ends. The CDR3 is made up of 15 amino acids.

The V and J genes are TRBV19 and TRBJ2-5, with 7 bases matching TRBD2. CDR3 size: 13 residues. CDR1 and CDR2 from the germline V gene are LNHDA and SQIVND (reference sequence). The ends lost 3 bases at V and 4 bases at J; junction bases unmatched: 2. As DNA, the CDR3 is TGTGCCAGTAGTATCCAGCGGGGAGAGACCCAGTACTTC. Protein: CASSIQRGETQYF.

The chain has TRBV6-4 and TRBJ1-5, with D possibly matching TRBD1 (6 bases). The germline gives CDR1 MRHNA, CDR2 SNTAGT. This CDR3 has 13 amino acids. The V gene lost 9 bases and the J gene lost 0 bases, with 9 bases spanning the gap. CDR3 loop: CARRTASNQPQHF. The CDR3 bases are TGTGCCAGGAGGACAGCTAGCAATCAGCCCCAGCATTTT.

The CDR3 DNA is TGTGCCAGCAGCCTATGGTCGGGGGGGGGCATGCAAGAGACCCAGTACTTC. Translation: CASSLWSGGGMQETQYF. The chain carries TRBV5-6 and TRBJ2-5; 8 positions match TRBD2. Looked up from germline, CDR1 is SGHDT and CDR2 is YYEEEE. Trimming cost V 4 bases and J 2 bases; bases outside gene matches: 13. CDR3 length: 17 amino acids.

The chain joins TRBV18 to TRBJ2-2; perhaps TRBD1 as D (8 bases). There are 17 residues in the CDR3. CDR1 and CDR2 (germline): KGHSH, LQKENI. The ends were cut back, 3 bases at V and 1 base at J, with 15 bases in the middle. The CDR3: CASSPRTGRENTGELFF. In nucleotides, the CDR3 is TGTGCCAGCTCACCCAGGACAGGGAGGGAGAACACCGGGGAGCTGTTTTTT.

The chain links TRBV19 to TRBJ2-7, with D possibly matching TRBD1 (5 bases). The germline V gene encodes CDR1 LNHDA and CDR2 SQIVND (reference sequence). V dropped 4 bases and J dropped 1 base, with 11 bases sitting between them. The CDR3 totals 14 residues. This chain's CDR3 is CASSKWGRSYEQYF. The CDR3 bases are TGTGCCAGTAGTAAGTGGGGCAGGTCCTACGAGCAGTACTTC.

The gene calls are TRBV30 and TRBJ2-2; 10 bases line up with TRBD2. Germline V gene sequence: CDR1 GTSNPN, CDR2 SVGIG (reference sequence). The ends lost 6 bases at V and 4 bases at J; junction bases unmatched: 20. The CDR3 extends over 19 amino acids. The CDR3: CACLHQGKIAGGITGELFF. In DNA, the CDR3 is TGTGCCTGTCTCCATCAGGGGAAAATAGCGGGGGGTATCACCGGGGAGCTGTTTTTT.

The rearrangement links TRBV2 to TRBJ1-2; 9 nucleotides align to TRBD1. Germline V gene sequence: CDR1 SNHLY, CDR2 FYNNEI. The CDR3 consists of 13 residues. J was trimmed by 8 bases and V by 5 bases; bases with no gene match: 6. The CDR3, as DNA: TGTGCCAGCAGTTGGGACAGGGTCGGGGGCTACACCTTC. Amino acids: CASSWDRVGGYTF.

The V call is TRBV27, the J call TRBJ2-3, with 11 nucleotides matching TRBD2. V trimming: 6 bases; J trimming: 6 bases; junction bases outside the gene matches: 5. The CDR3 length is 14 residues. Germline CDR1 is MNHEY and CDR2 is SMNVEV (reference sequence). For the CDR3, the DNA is TGTGCCAGCAGACGCCTAGCGGGGGGCGATACGCAGTATTTT. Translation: CASRRLAGGDTQYF.

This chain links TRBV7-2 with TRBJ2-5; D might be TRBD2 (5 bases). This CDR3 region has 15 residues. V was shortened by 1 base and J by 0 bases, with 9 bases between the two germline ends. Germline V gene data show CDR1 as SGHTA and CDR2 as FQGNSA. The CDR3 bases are TGTGCCAGCAGCTTAGTGGAGGTAAACCAAGAGACCCAGTACTTC. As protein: CASSLVEVNQETQYF.

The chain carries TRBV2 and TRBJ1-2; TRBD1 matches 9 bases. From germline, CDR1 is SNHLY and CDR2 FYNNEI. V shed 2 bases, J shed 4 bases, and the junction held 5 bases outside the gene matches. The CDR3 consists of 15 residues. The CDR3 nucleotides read TGTGCCAGCAGTGAATATAAGGACAGGGGCTATGGCTACACCTTC. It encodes CASSEYKDRGYGYTF.

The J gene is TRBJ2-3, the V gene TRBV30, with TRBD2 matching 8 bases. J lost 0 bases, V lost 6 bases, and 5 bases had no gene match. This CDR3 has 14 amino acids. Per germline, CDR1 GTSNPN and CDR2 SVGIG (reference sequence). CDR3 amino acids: CACRGGLSTDTQYF. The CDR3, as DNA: TGTGCCTGCCGGGGGGGCCTAAGCACAGATACGCAGTATTTT.

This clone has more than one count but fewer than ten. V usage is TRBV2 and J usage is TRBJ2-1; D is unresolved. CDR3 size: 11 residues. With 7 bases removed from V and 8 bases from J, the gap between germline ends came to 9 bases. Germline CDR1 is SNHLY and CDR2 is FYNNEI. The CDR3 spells CASNGRDEQFF. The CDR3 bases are TGTGCCAGCAACGGTCGTGATGAGCAGTTCTTC.

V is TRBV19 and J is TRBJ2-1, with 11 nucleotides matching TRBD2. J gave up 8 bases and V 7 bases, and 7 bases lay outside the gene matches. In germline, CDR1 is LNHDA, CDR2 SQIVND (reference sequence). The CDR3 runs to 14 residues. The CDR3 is CASKLAGVLDEQFF. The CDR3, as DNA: TGTGCCAGTAAACTAGCGGGGGTCTTGGATGAGCAGTTCTTC.

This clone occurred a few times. The CDR3, as DNA: TGTGCCTGGCGGAGTAGGCAGACCTACGAGCAGTACTTC. Its protein product is CAWRSRQTYEQYF. The rearrangement uses TRBV30 and TRBJ2-7; no definite D call. CDR3 length: 13 amino acids. CDR1 is GTSNPN, CDR2 SVGIG, per germline (reference sequence). V was trimmed by 5 bases and J by 2 bases, leaving 13 bases between them.

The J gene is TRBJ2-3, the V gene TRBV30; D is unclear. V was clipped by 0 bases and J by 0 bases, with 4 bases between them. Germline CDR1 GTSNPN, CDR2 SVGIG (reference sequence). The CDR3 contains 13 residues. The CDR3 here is CAWSVGSTDTQYF. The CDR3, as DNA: TGTGCCTGGAGTGTCGGGAGCACAGATACGCAGTATTTT.

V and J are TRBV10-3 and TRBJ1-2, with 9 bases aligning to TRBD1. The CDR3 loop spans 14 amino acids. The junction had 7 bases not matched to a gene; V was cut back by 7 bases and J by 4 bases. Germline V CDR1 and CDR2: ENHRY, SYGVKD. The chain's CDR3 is CAIMTETGGYGYTF. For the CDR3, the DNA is TGTGCCATCATGACCGAGACAGGGGGCTATGGCTACACCTTC.

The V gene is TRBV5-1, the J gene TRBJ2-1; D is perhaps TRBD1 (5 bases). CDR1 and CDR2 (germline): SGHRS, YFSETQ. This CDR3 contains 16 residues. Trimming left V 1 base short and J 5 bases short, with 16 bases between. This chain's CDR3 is CASSLTGTGKDNEQFF. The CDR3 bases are TGCGCCAGCAGCTTGACGGGTACAGGCAAGGACAATGAGCAGTTCTTC.

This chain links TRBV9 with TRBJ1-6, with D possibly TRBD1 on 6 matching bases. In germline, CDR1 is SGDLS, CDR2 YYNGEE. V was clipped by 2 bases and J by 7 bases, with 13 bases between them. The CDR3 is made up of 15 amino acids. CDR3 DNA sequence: TGTGCCAGCAGCGTGGGACATACCGTGAATTCACCCCTCCACTTT. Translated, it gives CASSVGHTVNSPLHF. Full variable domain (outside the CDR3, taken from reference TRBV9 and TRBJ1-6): DSGVTQTPKHLITATGQRVTLRCSPRSGDLSVYWYQQSLDQGLQFLIQYYNGEERAKGNILERFSAQQFPDLHSELNLSSLELGDSALYFCASSVGHTVNSPLHFGNGTRLTVT.

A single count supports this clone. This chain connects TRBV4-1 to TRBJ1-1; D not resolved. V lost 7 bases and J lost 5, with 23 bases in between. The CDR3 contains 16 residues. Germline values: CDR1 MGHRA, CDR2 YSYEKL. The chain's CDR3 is CASMGDRGPWWTEAFF. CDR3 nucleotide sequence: TGCGCCAGCATGGGAGACCGTGGGCCTTGGTGGACTGAAGCTTTCTTT.

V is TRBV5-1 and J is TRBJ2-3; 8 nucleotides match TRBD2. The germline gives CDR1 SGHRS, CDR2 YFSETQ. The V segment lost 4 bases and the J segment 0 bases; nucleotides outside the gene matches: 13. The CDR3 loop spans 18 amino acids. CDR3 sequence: CASSPIPLLAESTDTQYF. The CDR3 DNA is TGCGCCAGCAGCCCCATCCCCCTACTAGCGGAGAGCACAGATACGCAGTATTTT.

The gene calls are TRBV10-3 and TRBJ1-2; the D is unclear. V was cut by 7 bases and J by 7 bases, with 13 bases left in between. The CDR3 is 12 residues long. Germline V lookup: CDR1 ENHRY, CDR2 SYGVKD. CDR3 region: CAIITDWGGYTF. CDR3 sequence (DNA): TGTGCCATCATTACGGACTGGGGTGGCTACACCTTC.

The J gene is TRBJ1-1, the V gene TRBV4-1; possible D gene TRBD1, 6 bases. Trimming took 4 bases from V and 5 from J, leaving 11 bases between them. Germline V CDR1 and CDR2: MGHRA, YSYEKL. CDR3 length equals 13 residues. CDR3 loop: CASSLLQGTEAFF. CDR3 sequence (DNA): TGCGCCAGCAGCCTCCTCCAGGGGACTGAAGCTTTCTTT.

The CDR3 reads CASSLVPDRASSSYNSPLHF. As DNA, the CDR3 is TGTGCCAGCAGCTTGGTCCCCGACAGGGCTTCAAGCTCCTATAATTCACCCCTCCACTTT. J is TRBJ1-6 and V is TRBV5-5; the match to TRBD1 covers 7 bases. The J segment lost 0 bases and the V segment lost 0 bases, leaving 12 bases of the junction unmatched. This CDR3 spans 20 amino acids. Germline CDR1 reads SGHKS; CDR2 reads YYEKEE (reference sequence). Full variable domain (remainder filled in from reference TRBV5-5 and TRBJ1-6): DAGVTQSPTHLIKTRGQQVTLRCSPISGHKSVSWYQQVLGQGPQFIFQYYEKEERGRGNFPDRFSARQFPNYSSELNVNALLLGDSALYLCASSLVPDRASSSYNSPLHFGNGTRLTVT.